In this sample, the clone carrying this TCR beta chain turned up a few times. The sample is drawn from a study of blood T cell repertoires in COVID-19. Whole-study context: The samples span acute and convalescent COVID-19 from the United States, Italy and Spain. From T cells, B-cell-depleted T cells, or PBMCs came the material, which was cDNA or gDNA.

Trimming stripped 2 bases from V and 4 bases from J, with 9 bases between. The CDR3 sequence is 14 residues long. Germline CDR1 reads SGHRS; CDR2 reads YFSETQ. Seattle patient enrollment occurred during active infection, with longitudinal follow-up thereafter. Under the authors' procedure: Reference gene primers were amplified, and this amplification served to estimate nucleated cell counts. Libraries were prepared by immunoSEQ multiplex PCR; TCRdb keeps only in-frame clonotypes and omits some of them. V and J calls and clone size are as listed in that table; D and trimming were resolved from the DNA. The sample lists a few hundred thousand clones, roughly 86% seen once, with less than 2% in the top ten.

Material: peripheral blood. The chain recombines TRBV5-1 with TRBJ2-2, with D perhaps TRBD2 (6 bases). The source of this sequence is a woman in her 30s with COVID-19, enrolled during active disease. CDR3 sequence reads: CASSFLGGTGELFF. In DNA, the CDR3 is TGCGCCAGCAGCTTTTTGGGGGGCACCGGGGAGCTGTTTTTT.